This paragraph covers one T cell receptor (beta chain) sequence. These data are taken from a study of blood T cell repertoires in COVID-19. Study at large: Acute-phase and convalescent COVID-19 samples originated in the United States, Italy and Spain. T cells, B-cell-depleted T cells, or PBMCs provided the cDNA or gDNA that served as material.

In the source study's methods: From reference gene primer amplification, estimates of nucleated cell counts were derived. Generated by immunoSEQ multiplex PCR, the TCRdb table keeps only in-frame clones and is missing some. Clone size and the V and J calls come from that table; the DNA yielded D and trimming. The table records 130,000 to 150,000 clones, more than 75% of them present only once. Germline-derived CDR1 and CDR2 are SGHNT and YYREEE (reference sequence). Losses at the gene ends were 4 bases for V and 4 bases for J; bases not matched to a gene: 8. The length of the CDR3 is 16 residues. The V gene is TRBV5-4, the J gene TRBJ1-3; 10 bases are shared with TRBD1. This TCR was sampled from a human donor with acute or convalescent COVID-19. The donor label of this sample is uncertain. Material for sequencing was peripheral blood. In nucleotides, the CDR3 is TGTGCCAGCAGCCTTGACAGGGGGCGATCCGGAAACACCATATATTTT. The encoded protein is CASSLDRGRSGNTIYF.